The 24 T cell receptor beta chains reported below all come from one sample, sequenced in a study of blood T cell repertoires in COVID-19. Libraries were prepared by immunoSEQ multiplex PCR; TCRdb keeps only in-frame clonotypes and omits some of them. Of 50,000 to 70,000 clones listed, more than 80% are singletons. Input material: peripheral blood. The receptors originated from a human donor with active COVID-19. The donor label of this sample is uncertain.

This chain joins TRBV30 and TRBJ1-1; tentatively, D is TRBD1 (6 bases). This CDR3 has 13 residues. Germline lookup yields CDR1 GTSNPN and CDR2 SVGIG (reference sequence). The V and J ends lost 2 bases and 1 base respectively, with 8 bases between them. The CDR3 coding sequence is TGTGCCTGGAGTTCCAGGGGGAACACTGAAGCTTTCTTT. Amino acid sequence: CAWSSRGNTEAFF.

J is TRBJ2-7 and V is TRBV9; TRBD2 matches 12 bases. With V trimmed by 4 bases and J by 5 bases, 10 bases remained unmatched. Germline V gives CDR1 SGDLS, CDR2 YYNGEE. The CDR3 length is 16 residues. The CDR3 here is CASSHQGRLAGDEQYF. In nucleotides, the CDR3 is TGTGCCAGCAGCCATCAAGGGAGACTAGCGGGAGACGAGCAGTACTTC.

The V gene is TRBV3-1 (or the pseudogene TRBV3-2), the J gene TRBJ1-1; 10 positions agree with TRBD1. V gave up 0 bases and J gave up 6 bases; unmatched junction bases: 13. Germline-derived CDR1 and CDR2 are LGHDT and YNNKEL (reference sequence). This CDR3 is 18 amino acids long. The CDR3 bases are TGTGCCAGCAGCCAAGAAACAAGACAGGGGGCGTTTAGGTCTGAAGCTTTCTTT. Its translation is CASSQETRQGAFRSEAFF.

The rearrangement joins TRBV27 to TRBJ1-4; 8 bases agree with TRBD1. This CDR3 is 15 amino acids long. CDR1 is MNHEY and CDR2 is SMNVEV in the germline V gene (reference sequence). Germline trimming cut 2 bases from V and 8 bases from J; bases unmatched to any gene: 7. The DNA for the CDR3 is TGTGCCAGCAGTTTAGTCGGAACAGGGGGAGAAAAACTGTTTTTT. As protein: CASSLVGTGGEKLFF.

The V call is TRBV27, the J call TRBJ2-7, with a tentative D call TRBD1 (6 bases). This CDR3 comprises 15 residues. Per germline, CDR1 MNHEY and CDR2 SMNVEV (reference sequence). Trimming cost V 9 bases and J 3 bases, with 21 bases left between them. CDR3 coding DNA: TGTGCCAGTCGTACAACCGGGACACGGATCTACGAGCAGTACTTC. Protein sequence: CASRTTGTRIYEQYF.

This rearrangement joins TRBV6-9 to TRBJ2-7; possible D gene TRBD2, 5 bases. There are 16 residues in the CDR3. Germline V gives CDR1 MNHGY, CDR2 SVAAGI. Trimming pared 5 bases from V and 0 bases from J, leaving 17 bases between. The CDR3 region has the DNA TGTGCCAGCAGTCCGGGGTTTTGCCTGAGCTCCTACGAGCAGTACTTC. Amino acid sequence: CASSPGFCLSSYEQYF.

The V call is TRBV19, the J call TRBJ1-6; D is unresolved. Germline CDR1 is LNHDA and CDR2 is SQIVND (reference sequence). The V and J ends lost 5 bases and 3 bases respectively, with 8 bases between them. CDR3 size: 14 residues. The CDR3 DNA reads TGTGCCAGTAGTCTCGCCAGCTATAATTCACCCCTCCACTTT. Translation gives CASSLASYNSPLHF.

The genes are TRBV18 and TRBJ2-7; no clear D. Germline V gene sequence: CDR1 KGHSH, CDR2 LQKENI. V dropped 3 bases and J dropped 7 bases, with 16 bases sitting between them. This CDR3 has 14 residues. This CDR3 reads CASSPGYRAEEQYF. The CDR3 region has the DNA TGTGCCAGCTCACCGGGCTATCGAGCTGAGGAGCAGTACTTC.

The chain links TRBV7-8 to TRBJ2-7, with 7 bases lining up with TRBD2. Trimming at V came to 1 base and at J to 13 bases, leaving 16 bases not matched to a gene. This CDR3 comprises 15 residues. Per germline, CDR1 SGHVS and CDR2 FQNEAQ. The CDR3 sequence is CASSLGSREVAIFYF. The CDR3 DNA reads TGTGCCAGCAGCTTAGGGAGCCGGGAGGTGGCAATTTTTTACTTC.

A word on this clone: The junction does not match germline at one end; this may be a read error. The rearrangement joins TRBV4-1 to TRBJ2-1; TRBD2 matches at 9 bases. Germline CDR1 MGHRA, CDR2 YSYEKL. The CDR3 spans 13 residues. The CDR3: CASSQDGTSPDLF. CDR3 in DNA: TGCGCCAGCAGCCAAGATGGGACTAGCCCCGACCTCTTC.

The gene calls are TRBV3-1 (or the pseudogene TRBV3-2) and TRBJ1-2; TRBD1 is a possible D gene (5 bases). The length of the CDR3 is 13 residues. The germline V and J ends were trimmed by 0 bases and 5 bases, with 7 bases remaining between them. Germline CDR1 reads LGHDT; CDR2 reads YNNKEL (reference sequence). The CDR3 loop is CASSQDGGYGYTF. The CDR3 DNA follows: TGTGCCAGCAGCCAAGATGGGGGGTATGGCTACACCTTC.

CDR3 residues: CASSFQGSNYGYTF. The CDR3, as DNA: TGTGCCAGCAGCTTTCAGGGGAGCAACTATGGCTACACCTTC. The gene calls are TRBV5-6 and TRBJ1-2, with D tentatively TRBD1 (6 bases). V lost 2 bases and J 2 bases, leaving 10 bases between the germline ends. The CDR3 sequence is 14 residues long. The V gene's germline CDR1 is SGHDT and CDR2 YYEEEE.

This chain connects TRBV7-6 to TRBJ1-1, with D possibly matching TRBD1 (6 bases). Trimming stripped 5 bases from V and 0 bases from J, with 10 bases between. The CDR3 has 14 residues. Per germline, CDR1 SGHVS and CDR2 FNYEAQ. CDR3 bases: TGTGCCAGCAGCCTCGGACAGTTGAACACTGAAGCTTTCTTT. This codes for CASSLGQLNTEAFF.

The CDR3 spells CASSTGQKNYGYTF. The CDR3 DNA reads TGTGCCAGTAGTACCGGACAGAAGAACTATGGCTACACCTTC. J is TRBJ1-2 and V is TRBV19; D is perhaps TRBD1 (6 bases). CDR1 is LNHDA, CDR2 SQIVND, per germline (reference sequence). The CDR3 runs to 14 residues. The V end lost 4 bases, the J end lost 2 bases, and 11 bases lay between the germline ends. Using reference TRBV19 and TRBJ1-2 for the parts outside the CDR3, the full variable domain is DGGITQSPKYLFRKEGQNVTLSCEQNLNHDAMYWYRQDPGQGLRLIYYSQIVNDFQKGDIAEGYSVSREKKESFPLTVTSAQKNPTAFYLCASSTGQKNYGYTFGSGTRLTVV.

CDR3 DNA: TGTGCCAGCAGCTCTCGGGACTACGAGCAGTACTTC. It translates to CASSSRDYEQYF. V and J are TRBV5-4 and TRBJ2-7, with a weak D call TRBD2 (5 bases). The CDR3 extends over 12 amino acids. The germline V gene has CDR1 SGHNT and CDR2 YYREEE (reference sequence). V lost 3 bases, J lost 3 bases, and 7 bases lay in between.

For the CDR3, the DNA is TGCGCCAGCAGCCCGGCGGGGTCGTCCTACGAGCAGTACTTC. It translates to CASSPAGSSYEQYF. The chain couples TRBV4-1 to TRBJ2-7; maybe TRBD2 (6 bases). V was pared by 4 bases and J by 1 base, with 11 bases between. This CDR3 spans 14 amino acids. Germline values: CDR1 MGHRA, CDR2 YSYEKL.

This clone was seen once. This sample also contains other DNA sequences that code for the same CDR3. The chain joins TRBV6-6 to TRBJ1-2, with 7 bases matching TRBD1. This CDR3 spans 13 amino acids. Trimming at V came to 6 bases and at J to 2 bases, leaving 3 bases not matched to a gene. In germline, CDR1 is MNHNY, CDR2 SVGAGI (reference sequence). The CDR3 loop is CASSRGQNYGYTF. For the CDR3, the DNA is TGTGCCAGCAGCCGGGGACAGAACTATGGCTACACCTTC.

The CDR3 here is CASSQAGADTQYF. CDR3 DNA: TGTGCCAGCAGCCAGGCAGGGGCAGATACGCAGTATTTT. The V gene is TRBV4-2, the J gene TRBJ2-3, with D possibly being TRBD1 (6 bases). The CDR3 totals 13 residues. Germline CDR1 and CDR2: LGHNA and YNFKEQ. Trimming removed 3 bases at V and 4 bases at J, with 8 bases between.

The chain combines TRBV4-3 with TRBJ1-6; possibly TRBD1 for D (6 bases). Germline assignment: CDR1 LGHNA and CDR2 YSLEER. CDR3 length: 15 residues. V was shortened by 0 bases and J by 9 bases, with 12 bases between the two germline ends. The CDR3 coding sequence is TGCGCCAGCAGCCAAGATTGGACAGCGCGTTCACCCCTCCACTTT. Protein sequence: CASSQDWTARSPLHF.

J is TRBJ1-4 and V is TRBV7-5; TRBD1 was called by the table and not checked on the DNA. TRBV7-5 is annotated as a pseudogene. The CDR3 runs to 18 residues. The chain's CDR3 is CARSFTGTGGSNNEKLFF. CDR3 nucleotide sequence: TGTGCCAGAAGCTTCACCGGGACAGGGGGCTCCAACAATGAAAAACTGTTTTTT.

CDR3 sequence (DNA): TGTGCCAGCAGTTTCCCCAGGAACAGGGGGCTAAACACAGATACGCAGTATTTT. Protein product: CASSFPRNRGLNTDTQYF. The chain uses TRBV28 and TRBJ2-3; 9 bases line up with TRBD1. CDR1 is MDHEN and CDR2 is SYDVKM in the germline V gene. The junction had 12 bases not matched to a gene; V was cut back by 3 bases and J by 2 bases. The CDR3 extends over 18 amino acids. The entire variable domain, with the rest obtained from reference TRBV28 and TRBJ2-3, is as follows: DVKVTQSSRYLVKRTGEKVFLECVQDMDHENMFWYRQDPGLGLRLIYFSYDVKMKEKGDIPEGYSVSREKKERFSLILESASTNQTSMYLCASSFPRNRGLNTDTQYFGPGTRLTVL.

CDR3 in DNA: TGTGCCAGCAGCTCTCCTGCAGGCAGGCTGCGAGCTGAAGCTTTCTTT. Amino acid sequence: CASSSPAGRLRAEAFF. The V and J genes are TRBV5-6 and TRBJ1-1; no reliable D call. Germline V CDR1 and CDR2: SGHDT, YYEEEE. Trimming took 3 bases from V and 6 from J, leaving 21 bases between them. The CDR3 is made up of 16 amino acids.

This clone appeared a few times. V is TRBV2 and J is TRBJ1-5; D might be TRBD1 (6 bases). Germline V gives CDR1 SNHLY, CDR2 FYNNEI. Trimming pared 2 bases from V and 2 bases from J, leaving 22 bases between. The CDR3 has 19 residues. The CDR3 protein is CASSERSTSGVSGNQPQHF. The DNA of the CDR3 is TGTGCCAGCAGTGAACGGAGTACCTCAGGGGTAAGCGGCAATCAGCCCCAGCATTTT.

The chain uses TRBV19 and TRBJ2-7, with 11 bases aligning to TRBD2. There are 15 residues in the CDR3. Germline V gives CDR1 LNHDA, CDR2 SQIVND (reference sequence). V was pared by 6 bases and J by 4 bases, with 8 bases of the junction left unmatched. The CDR3 DNA sequence: TGTGCCAGTAGCAGGCTAGCGGGGGGCACATACGAGCAGTACTTC. The encoded protein is CASSRLAGGTYEQYF.